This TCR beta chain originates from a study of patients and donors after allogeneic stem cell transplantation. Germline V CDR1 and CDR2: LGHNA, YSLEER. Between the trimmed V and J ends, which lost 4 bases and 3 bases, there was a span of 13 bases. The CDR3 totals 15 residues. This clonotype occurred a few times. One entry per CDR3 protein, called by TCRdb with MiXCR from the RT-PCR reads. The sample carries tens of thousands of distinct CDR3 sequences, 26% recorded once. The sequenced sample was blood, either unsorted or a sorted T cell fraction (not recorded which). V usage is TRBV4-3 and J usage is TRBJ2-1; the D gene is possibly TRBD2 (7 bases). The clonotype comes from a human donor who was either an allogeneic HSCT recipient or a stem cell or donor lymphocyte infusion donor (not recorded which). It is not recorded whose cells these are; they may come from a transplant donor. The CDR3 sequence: CASSRGQRDYNEQFF. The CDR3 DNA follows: TGCGCCAGCAGCCGAGGACAGCGGGACTACAATGAGCAGTTCTTC.